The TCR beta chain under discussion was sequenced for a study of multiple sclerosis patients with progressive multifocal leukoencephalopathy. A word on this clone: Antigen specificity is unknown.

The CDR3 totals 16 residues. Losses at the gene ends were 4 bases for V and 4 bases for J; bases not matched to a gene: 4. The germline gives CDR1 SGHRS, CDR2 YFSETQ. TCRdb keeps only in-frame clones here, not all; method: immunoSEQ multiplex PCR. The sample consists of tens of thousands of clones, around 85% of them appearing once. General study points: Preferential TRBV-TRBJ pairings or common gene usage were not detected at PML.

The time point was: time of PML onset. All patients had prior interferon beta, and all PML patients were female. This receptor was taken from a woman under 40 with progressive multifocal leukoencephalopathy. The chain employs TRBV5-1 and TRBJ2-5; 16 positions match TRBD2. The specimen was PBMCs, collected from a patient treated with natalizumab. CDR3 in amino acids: CASSLGLAGGRETQYF. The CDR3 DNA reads TGCGCCAGCAGCCTGGGACTAGCGGGAGGGAGAGAGACCCAGTACTTC.